Below, 32 T cell receptor beta chains from the same sample are listed, as sequenced in a study of blood T cells in healthy people across ages. PCR was performed a second time for about 7 to 11 cycles using a sample-barcoded 5' primer and a J-beta primer mix. Via MiXCR, TCRdb re-called the 5' RACE reads, giving one row per CDR3 protein. The sample consists of 630,000 or so distinct CDR3 sequences, about 30% of them appearing once. The sample comprised blood. Receptors originate from a woman older than 75 in good health.

This chain joins TRBV2 and TRBJ2-1, with no clear D. V lost 5 bases and J lost 2, with 7 bases in between. Germline V gene data show CDR1 as SNHLY and CDR2 as FYNNEI. The CDR3 has 13 residues. The CDR3 DNA reads TGTGCCAGCAGTCCAATTACCTACAATGAGCAGTTCTTC. It specifies CASSPITYNEQFF.

The gene calls are TRBV25-1 and TRBJ1-2, with 10 nucleotides matching TRBD1. Germline-derived CDR1 and CDR2 are MGHDK and SYGVNS. The CDR3 has 15 amino acids. V gave up 3 bases and J gave up 4 bases; unmatched junction bases: 5. As DNA, the CDR3 is TGTGCCAGCAGTGATAGGGACAGGGGCAGCTATGGCTACACCTTC. Its protein product is CASSDRDRGSYGYTF.

This clonotype was recorded a few times. The chain combines TRBV30 with TRBJ1-5; a weak D match, TRBD1 (6 bases). The CDR3 is 15 amino acids. Looked up from germline, CDR1 is GTSNPN and CDR2 is SVGIG (reference sequence). Trimming stripped 0 bases from V and 1 base from J, with 10 bases between. The CDR3 sequence: CAWSVGGMSNQPQHF. The CDR3 bases are TGTGCCTGGAGTGTAGGGGGTATGAGCAATCAGCCCCAGCATTTT.

This clonotype was observed at least ten times. The rearrangement joins TRBV10-2 to TRBJ2-1; perhaps D is TRBD1 or TRBD2 (6 bases each). Trimming cost V 8 bases and J 5 bases, with 16 bases left between them. The CDR3 consists of 14 residues. CDR1 and CDR2 from the germline V gene are WSHSY and SAAADI. CDR3 loop: CASGIGGPHNEQFF. DNA of the CDR3: TGCGCCAGCGGAATTGGGGGGCCCCACAATGAGCAGTTCTTC.

This clonotype was observed at least ten times. The chain recombines TRBV3-1 with TRBJ2-3; maybe TRBD2 (6 bases). CDR3 size: 15 residues. CDR1 and CDR2 from the germline V gene are LGHDT and YNNKEL (reference sequence). Between the trimmed V and J ends, which lost 5 bases and 0 bases, there was a span of 12 bases. DNA for the CDR3: TGTGCCAGCAGCGTGGGACTCCAGAGCACAGATACGCAGTATTTT. Amino acid sequence: CASSVGLQSTDTQYF.

With regard to this clonotype: At one boundary the junction diverges from the germline segment, which might be a read error. This sequence joins TRBV9 and TRBJ2-4, with 9 bases identical to TRBD1. The end of the DNA fits TRBJ2-5 better, so the J call may be wrong. This CDR3 region has 15 residues. The germline V gene encodes CDR1 SGDLS and CDR2 YYNGEE. CDR3 sequence (DNA): TGTGCCGGCAGCGTCCGGACAGGGGTCCAAGAGACCCAGTACTTC. It specifies CAGSVRTGVQETQYF.

This clonotype was seen repeatedly, ten times or more. The V call is TRBV7-6, the J call TRBJ2-7; D is perhaps TRBD1 or TRBD2 (5 bases each). Germline loops: CDR1 SGHVS, CDR2 FNYEAQ. The CDR3 is made up of 14 amino acids. V was cut by 5 bases and J by 8 bases, with 19 bases left in between. The CDR3 is CASSPEPGHLQQYF. CDR3 DNA sequence: TGTGCCAGCAGCCCAGAGCCGGGGCACCTCCAGCAGTACTTC.

This clonotype was counted a few times. This chain links TRBV6-4 with TRBJ1-5; D remains ambiguous. Germline CDR1 is MRHNA and CDR2 is SNTAGT. This CDR3 spans 14 amino acids. V shed 2 bases and J shed 0 bases, with 5 bases lying between them. This chain's CDR3 is CASSDSFSNQPQHF. The CDR3 DNA is TGTGCCAGCAGTGACAGCTTTAGCAATCAGCCCCAGCATTTT.

This clonotype showed up many times. The chain carries TRBV5-1 and TRBJ2-5; 12 bases map to TRBD1. The germline V gene encodes CDR1 SGHRS and CDR2 YFSETQ. The CDR3 has 15 amino acids. V trimming: 7 bases; J trimming: 4 bases; junction bases outside the gene matches: 8. CDR3 in amino acids: CASLGDRGQGETQYF. CDR3 nucleotide sequence: TGCGCCAGCTTAGGGGACAGGGGGCAAGGAGAGACCCAGTACTTC.

This clonotype was seen many times. The chain recombines TRBV6-5 with TRBJ2-7; D is unresolved. This CDR3 has 13 amino acids. Per germline, CDR1 MNHEY and CDR2 SVGAGI. Deletions cut 6 bases from V and 1 base from J, with 10 bases between. The CDR3 coding sequence is TGTGCCAGCAGCCAATCTCGGTCCTACGAGCAGTACTTC. Its translation: CASSQSRSYEQYF.

On this clonotype itself: This sequence may be a read error, since a much larger clone differs from it by one base. This sequence joins TRBV2 and TRBJ2-7, with D unresolved. Germline V CDR1 and CDR2: SNHLY, FYNNEI. The length of the CDR3 is 14 residues. V was clipped by 7 bases and J by 7 bases, with 20 bases between them. The CDR3 nucleotides are TGTGCCAGCAACCAGGTGCTCGCCTACAATGAGCAGTACTTC. Translating gives CASNQVLAYNEQYF.

This chain links TRBV3-1 with TRBJ1-2; 8 bases agree with TRBD1. The CDR3 loop spans 15 amino acids. Germline values: CDR1 LGHDT, CDR2 YNNKEL (reference sequence). The trim removed 1 base at V and 5 bases at J, leaving 6 bases unmatched. In nucleotides, the CDR3 is TGTGCCAGCAGCCAAGGGACAGGGACCCGGTATGGCTACACCTTC. Protein: CASSQGTGTRYGYTF.

V and J are TRBV6-1 and TRBJ1-1, with 7 bases identical to TRBD1. The trim removed 7 bases at V and 0 bases at J, leaving 11 bases unmatched. The CDR3 contains 16 residues. The germline CDR1 and CDR2 sequences are MNHNS and SASEGT. In DNA, the CDR3 is TGTGCCAGCACCGTCCCGAAACAGGGGATGAACACTGAAGCTTTCTTT. Encoded protein: CASTVPKQGMNTEAFF.

This clonotype appeared a few times. This may be a read error: a much more frequent sequence differs by one nucleotide. V and J are TRBV7-2 and TRBJ2-5, with 12 bases aligning to TRBD2. This CDR3 contains 17 residues. Per the germline V gene, CDR1 is SGHTA and CDR2 is FQGNSA. V was clipped by 1 base and J by 11 bases; unmatched bases: 14. This CDR3 reads CASSLVALAGGSNEQYF. In DNA, the CDR3 is TGTGCCAGCAGCTTAGTAGCGCTAGCGGGGGGGTCCAATGAGCAGTACTTC.

The chain recombines TRBV5-1 with TRBJ1-6, with a possible D match to TRBD1 (6 bases). Germline CDR1 is SGHRS and CDR2 is YFSETQ. This CDR3 region has 16 residues. The ends were cut back, 4 bases at V and 5 bases at J, with 16 bases in the middle. This CDR3 reads CASSPEGGRHNSPLHF. The CDR3 region has the DNA TGCGCCAGCAGCCCGGAGGGGGGGCGGCATAATTCACCCCTCCACTTT.

V is TRBV6-6 and J is TRBJ2-2, with D maybe TRBD1 (6 bases). The germline gives CDR1 MNHNY, CDR2 SVGAGI (reference sequence). The V gene lost 2 bases and the J gene lost 0 bases, with 7 bases spanning the gap. The CDR3 contains 15 residues. As DNA, the CDR3 is TGTGCCAGCAGTTACGACAGGACGAACACCGGGGAGCTGTTTTTT. The encoded protein is CASSYDRTNTGELFF.

There are many counts of this clonotype. For the CDR3, the DNA is TGTGCCATCAGTGGTGGGCGGGGGACGGACGAGCAGTACTTC. Encoded protein: CAISGGRGTDEQYF. The V and J genes are TRBV10-3 and TRBJ2-7; 7 positions agree with TRBD2. The CDR3 is 14 residues long. V lost 4 bases to trimming and J lost 5 bases; unmatched junction nucleotides: 8. Germline CDR1 ENHRY, CDR2 SYGVKD.

This clonotype was observed many times. V gene TRBV5-1 combines with J gene TRBJ2-7; the D gene is possibly TRBD2 (5 bases). The CDR3 runs to 14 residues. Trimming removed 4 bases at V and 3 bases at J, with 14 bases between. CDR1 and CDR2 from the germline V gene are SGHRS and YFSETQ. The CDR3 sequence is CASSPDPRGYEQYF. Written as DNA, the CDR3 is TGCGCCAGCAGCCCCGACCCCCGGGGCTACGAGCAGTACTTC.

In this sample, this clonotype turned up many times. This chain links TRBV6-1 with TRBJ2-2; 11 positions agree with TRBD1. After removal of 6 bases from V and 1 base from J, the junction contained 10 bases not matched to a gene. Germline V gene sequence: CDR1 MNHNS, CDR2 SASEGT. This CDR3 comprises 18 residues. Written as DNA, the CDR3 is TGTGCCAGCAGCCCCGATAGGACAGGGGGCCGGAACACCGGGGAGCTGTTTTTT. Its translation: CASSPDRTGGRNTGELFF.

This clonotype was seen repeatedly, ten times or more. The chain combines TRBV5-1 with TRBJ2-7, with 9 positions matching TRBD1. This CDR3 is 15 amino acids long. The V gene end was trimmed by 4 bases and the J gene end by 5 bases; junction bases not matched to a gene: 10. CDR1 and CDR2 (germline): SGHRS, YFSETQ. The CDR3 reads CASSLSGTGLNEQYF. CDR3 bases: TGCGCCAGCAGCCTCTCCGGGACAGGGCTCAACGAGCAGTACTTC.

The rearrangement joins TRBV5-1 to TRBJ1-4; no clear D gene. Trimming shortened V by 3 bases and J by 8 bases, and 14 bases separated the two germline ends. Germline-derived CDR1 and CDR2 are SGHRS and YFSETQ. The CDR3 totals 14 residues. CDR3 sequence reads: CASSWERGDEKLFF. Here the CDR3 DNA reads TGCGCCAGCAGCTGGGAACGGGGAGACGAAAAACTGTTTTTT. The full variable domain, its missing parts supplied by reference TRBV5-1 and TRBJ1-4, is KAGVTQTPRYLIKTRGQQVTLSCSPISGHRSVSWYQQTPGQGLQFLFEYFSETQRNKGNFPGRFSGRQFSNSRSEMNVSTLELGDSALYLCASSWERGDEKLFFGSGTQLSVL.

Of note for this clonotype: This may arise from a read error, as a much more abundant clone is one base away. The chain combines TRBV4-3 with TRBJ1-1; D not resolved. The germline gives CDR1 LGHNA, CDR2 YSLEER. The CDR3 runs 16 residues. DNA for the CDR3: TGCGCCAGCAGCCAAGATCTTAAGGGCGGGAACGCTGAAGCTTTCTTT. Translating gives CASSQDLKGGNAEAFF.

In the case of this clonotype: A read error may explain this, as a much larger clone is one base away. This chain connects TRBV5-1 to TRBJ2-1; 7 bases line up with TRBD2. This CDR3 region has 15 residues. V was pared by 0 bases and J by 4 bases, with 4 bases of the junction left unmatched. The germline V gene has CDR1 SGHRS and CDR2 YFSETQ. In nucleotides, the CDR3 is TGCGCCAGCAGCTTGGGGGCGCGGGGGTACAATGAGCAGTTCTTC. Encoded protein: CASSLGARGYNEQFF.

Turning to this clonotype: This sequence may be a read error, since a much larger clone differs from it by one base. J is TRBJ1-6 and V is TRBV28; the D gene is possibly TRBD1 (6 bases). The V gene's germline CDR1 is MDHEN and CDR2 SYDVKM. CDR3 length equals 21 residues. The CDR3 coding sequence is TGTGTCAGCAGCAAAAATGTAGTTCGGACAGCTCTGGGCTCCTATAATTCACCCCTCCACTTT. Its translation is CVSSKNVVRTALGSYNSPLHF.

This clonotype was counted ten times or more. The chain carries TRBV5-1 and TRBJ1-1; 8 bases align to TRBD1. This CDR3 spans 14 amino acids. Germline lookup yields CDR1 SGHRS and CDR2 YFSETQ. Trimming removed 0 bases from V and 6 bases from J; junction bases left unmatched: 4. CDR3 sequence (DNA): TGCGCCAGCAGCTTGGCCCAGGGGGCAGCTGAAGCTTTCTTT. It translates to CASSLAQGAAEAFF.

This clonotype was seen many times. The genes are TRBV28 and TRBJ2-3; D is perhaps TRBD1 (6 bases). Trimming left V 5 bases short and J 2 bases short, with 14 bases between. The CDR3 is 15 amino acids. Per germline, CDR1 MDHEN and CDR2 SYDVKM. The CDR3 DNA reads as TGTGCCAGCAGTACCTTCGGGACACTCACAGATACGCAGTATTTT. This gives the protein CASSTFGTLTDTQYF.

The rearrangement uses TRBV20-1 and TRBJ2-7, with 11 positions matching TRBD2. The junction had 8 bases not matched to a gene; V was cut back by 7 bases and J by 0 bases. Germline V lookup: CDR1 DFQATT, CDR2 SNEGSKA (reference sequence). The CDR3 contains 15 residues. CDR3: CSVGLAGLSSYEQYF. In DNA, the CDR3 is TGCAGTGTCGGACTAGCGGGCCTCAGCTCCTACGAGCAGTACTTC.

The chain joins TRBV6-5 to TRBJ1-4, with 8 bases lining up with TRBD1. This CDR3 is built from 15 residues. The V and J ends lost 7 bases and 7 bases, in that order; junction bases with no gene match: 11. Germline lookup yields CDR1 MNHEY and CDR2 SVGAGI. The CDR3 DNA follows: TGTGCCAGCAAAACAGACAGGGGAGTAGGTGAAAAACTGTTTTTT. Translated: CASKTDRGVGEKLFF.

This clonotype was picked up many times. The CDR3 here is CASSHPQGDEQFF. Here the CDR3 DNA reads TGCGCCAGCAGCCACCCCCAGGGGGATGAGCAGTTCTTC. V usage is TRBV4-1 and J usage is TRBJ2-1, with 7 bases aligning to TRBD1. Trimming at V came to 3 bases and at J to 8 bases, leaving 4 bases not matched to a gene. Germline CDR1 reads MGHRA; CDR2 reads YSYEKL. The CDR3 has 13 amino acids.

The CDR3 DNA follows: TGCAGCGGTCGAGGGCCGGGGGATGAAAAACTGTTTTTT. Its protein product is CSGRGPGDEKLFF. The rearrangement links TRBV29-1 to TRBJ1-4; perhaps TRBD1 as D (5 bases). Germline V gives CDR1 SQVTM, CDR2 ANQGSEA. The CDR3 consists of 13 residues. Trimming stripped 7 bases from V and 6 bases from J, with 15 bases between.

Points on this clonotype: The conserved final phenylalanine or tryptophan is absent from the CDR3, which likely points to a read error. The limits of the CDR3 on the DNA are not certain, so only TCRdb's listed CDR3 is given. The V gene is TRBV21-1, the J gene TRBJ2-5; the table gives TRBD2 as D, unverified against the DNA. TRBV21-1 is a listed pseudogene. The CDR3 is 14 residues long, counting both termini. The CDR3 reads CASSKAGESYEQYC.

In this sample, this clonotype turned up many times. The gene calls are TRBV12-3 or TRBV12-4 and TRBJ2-5; D not resolved. Trimming left V 3 bases short and J 5 bases short, with 13 bases between. The CDR3 length is 14 residues. The CDR3 loop reads CASSLGSLGETQYF. CDR3 sequence (DNA): TGTGCCAGCAGTTTGGGGTCTCTCGGGGAGACCCAGTACTTC.